Below are 2 T cell receptor beta chains sequenced from a single sample in a study of T cell repertoires in cytomegalovirus infection. One entry per CDR3 protein results from TCRdb running MiXCR on the reads. Seen here are about 230,000 distinct CDR3 sequences, about 23% observed once, and the top ten hold approximately 18%. Sequencing used CD8+ T cells from PBMCs. Source of these receptors: a human donor in good health (CMV status not recorded). Some clones in this sample may be carry-over from other donors' samples.

The genes are TRBV2 and TRBJ2-3; D not resolved. The CDR3 contains 12 residues. V was trimmed by 4 bases and J by 6 bases, leaving 8 bases between them. Germline values: CDR1 SNHLY, CDR2 FYNNEI. CDR3 amino acids: CASSVSSDTQYF. Here the CDR3 DNA reads TGTGCCAGCAGTGTCAGTTCCGATACGCAGTATTTT.

The chain links TRBV19 to TRBJ1-1, with TRBD1 matching over 8 bases. Trimming cost V 3 bases and J 3 bases; bases outside gene matches: 6. This CDR3 is 15 amino acids long. Germline loops: CDR1 LNHDA, CDR2 SQIVND (reference sequence). CDR3 amino acids: CASSIFTTGDTEAFF. DNA of the CDR3: TGTGCCAGTAGTATCTTCACGACAGGGGACACTGAAGCTTTCTTT.